Below are 17 T cell receptor beta chains sequenced from a single sample in a study of blood T cells in healthy people across ages. Then a second PCR, running roughly 6 to 12 cycles, was carried out with a sample-barcoded 5' primer and a J-beta primer mix. Each CDR3 protein is one row after TCRdb ran MiXCR on the 5' RACE reads. The table records 850,000 to 1,300,000 distinct CDR3 sequences, 35% to 50% of them present only once. Sequenced material: blood. Every receptor here comes from a woman aged 55 to 70 in good health.

The chain carries TRBV4-2 and TRBJ2-7; D possibly matches TRBD1 or TRBD2 (6 bases each). CDR1 LGHNA and CDR2 YNFKEQ come from the germline V gene. CDR3 size: 16 residues. The V gene lost 4 bases and the J gene lost 7 bases, with 23 bases spanning the gap. CDR3 nucleotides: TGTGCCAGCAGCCTATATGGGGGGACACGGGGAGATGAGCAGTACTTC. The encoded protein is CASSLYGGTRGDEQYF.

In the case of this clonotype: A read error may produce the germline difference seen at one junction end. The chain is built from TRBV2 and TRBJ2-1; 7 positions match TRBD2. From germline, CDR1 is SNHLY and CDR2 FYNNEI. This CDR3 comprises 16 residues. In DNA, the CDR3 is TGTGCCAGCACCCGGGCCGGGGGGAGACCCTACGATGAGCAGTTCTTC. It codes for CASTRAGGRPYDEQFF.

This clonotype has just a few counts. V usage is TRBV27 and J usage is TRBJ2-5; perhaps TRBD1 as D (5 bases). Germline values: CDR1 MNHEY, CDR2 SMNVEV (reference sequence). The CDR3 loop spans 14 amino acids. V was trimmed by 2 bases and J by 4 bases, leaving 11 bases between them. CDR3 amino acids: CASSLARVGETQYF. In DNA, the CDR3 is TGTGCCAGCAGTTTAGCCAGGGTGGGAGAGACCCAGTACTTC.

The gene calls are TRBV20-1 and TRBJ1-1; possibly TRBD1 for D (6 bases). The CDR3 runs to 15 residues. The V end lost 0 bases, the J end lost 7 bases, and 18 bases lay between the germline ends. The germline V gene encodes CDR1 DFQATT and CDR2 SNEGSKA (reference sequence). The CDR3 here is CSARDEGHPTDEAFF. The CDR3 DNA is TGCAGTGCTAGAGATGAGGGACACCCGACAGATGAAGCTTTCTTT.

The chain is built from TRBV20-1 and TRBJ2-4; 13 bases map to TRBD2. The J call may not be correct, given that the DNA end is closer to TRBJ2-5. The germline CDR1 and CDR2 sequences are DFQATT and SNEGSKA (reference sequence). CDR3 length: 15 amino acids. The CDR3 reads CSAAETSGRQETQYF. In DNA, the CDR3 is TGCAGTGCAGCAGAGACTAGCGGGAGGCAAGAGACCCAGTACTTC.

The gene calls are TRBV30 and TRBJ2-1, with D possibly called TRBD1 or TRBD2 (6 bases each). Germline CDR1 GTSNPN, CDR2 SVGIG (reference sequence). The V gene lost 3 bases and the J gene lost 1 base, with 13 bases spanning the gap. The CDR3 totals 15 residues. The CDR3 bases are TGTGCCTGGAGCCCCAAGGGGGGATCCTACAATGAGCAGTTCTTC. This translates into CAWSPKGGSYNEQFF. Based on the CDR3 plus reference TRBV30 and TRBJ2-1, the full variable domain is SQTIHQWPATLVQPVGSPLSLECTVEGTSNPNLYWYRQAAGRGLQLLFYSVGIGQISSEVPQNLSASRPQDRQFILSSKKLLLSDSGFYLCAWSPKGGSYNEQFFGPGTRLTVL.

This clonotype was found a few times. The genes are TRBV5-1 and TRBJ2-6, with TRBD1 matching 10 bases. The CDR3 has 16 amino acids. Germline values: CDR1 SGHRS, CDR2 YFSETQ. With V trimmed by 4 bases and J by 8 bases, 9 bases remained unmatched. CDR3 sequence (DNA): TGCGCCAGCAGCCTTCGGACAGGGGGTCAGTCCAACGTCCTGACTTTC. The encoded protein is CASSLRTGGQSNVLTF.

This clonotype was detected ten times or more. The rearrangement uses TRBV4-2 and TRBJ2-1; D gene ambiguous. The germline V gene encodes CDR1 LGHNA and CDR2 YNFKEQ. The CDR3 is 13 residues long. The V end was cut by 4 bases, the J end by 5 bases, with 9 bases between. The CDR3 loop reads CASSPGEDNEQFF. CDR3 coding DNA: TGTGCCAGCAGCCCCGGAGAGGACAATGAGCAGTTCTTC.

The V and J genes are TRBV11-2 and TRBJ2-7; no clear D. The V end was cut by 0 bases, the J end by 8 bases, with 5 bases between. Germline V gene sequence: CDR1 SGHAT, CDR2 FQNNGV. This CDR3 spans 11 amino acids. The CDR3 loop is CASSLDLKQYF. CDR3 bases: TGTGCCAGCAGCTTAGATTTGAAGCAGTACTTC.

The V gene is TRBV7-2, the J gene TRBJ2-1, with 8 bases matching TRBD2. Per germline, CDR1 SGHTA and CDR2 FQGNSA. The CDR3 covers 19 residues. V dropped 5 bases and J dropped 0; count of bases not matched to a gene: 15. CDR3 sequence (DNA): TGTGCCAGCAGCGGCGAGGGCGGGAGGAGGGAAAGCTCCTACAATGAGCAGTTCTTC. This gives the protein CASSGEGGRRESSYNEQFF.

This clonotype was seen repeatedly, ten times or more. The CDR3 DNA reads TGTGCCACCAGCAGCGCCCGGGACTATGGCTACACCTTC. This sequence encodes CATSSARDYGYTF. The chain links TRBV15 to TRBJ1-2; D is ambiguous. The CDR3 has 13 residues. The V and J ends lost 3 bases and 3 bases respectively, with 8 bases between them. Germline CDR1 is LNHNV and CDR2 is YYDKDF (reference sequence).

Notes on this clonotype: A much larger clone differs from this one at a single base, so this may be a read error. This chain links TRBV6-5 with TRBJ2-1; 10 nucleotides match TRBD2. Looked up from germline, CDR1 is MNHEY and CDR2 is SVGAGI. This CDR3 region has 15 residues. V was pared by 5 bases and J by 4 bases, with 5 bases of the junction left unmatched. The CDR3 region is CASSRTSGIYNEQFF. The CDR3 DNA follows: TGTGCCAGCAGTAGGACTAGCGGAATATACAATGAGCAGTTCTTC.

This clonotype was counted a few times. A read error may be the cause here, since a much bigger clone is one base away. This chain joins TRBV6-5 and TRBJ1-1; possibly TRBD1 for D (5 bases). The CDR3 runs to 13 residues. The ends were cut back, 5 bases at V and 2 bases at J, with 9 bases in the middle. CDR1 and CDR2 from the germline V gene are MNHEY and SVGAGI. CDR3 sequence: CASSEGPNTEAFF. The CDR3 region has the DNA TGTGCCAGCAGTGAGGGGCCTAACACTGAAGCTTTCTTT.

The J gene is TRBJ2-4, the V gene TRBV10-2, with 9 bases identical to TRBD1. The DNA end is more similar to TRBJ2-7, so the J call may be wrong. The CDR3 extends over 15 amino acids. Germline CDR1 WSHSY, CDR2 SAAADI. As DNA, the CDR3 is TGCGCCAGCGGTCCTCGGGGACAGGGCACCTACGAGCAGTACTTC. It translates to CASGPRGQGTYEQYF.

This clonotype was seen only a few times. The genes are TRBV27 and TRBJ1-5; D remains unclear. The CDR3 has 14 residues. CDR1 and CDR2 from the germline V gene are MNHEY and SMNVEV (reference sequence). Deletions cut 6 bases from V and 3 bases from J, with 12 bases between. The CDR3 loop is CASSNGRNNQPQHF. As DNA, the CDR3 is TGTGCCAGCAGCAACGGACGGAACAATCAGCCCCAGCATTTT.

The rearrangement joins TRBV13 to TRBJ2-1; D is uncertain. This CDR3 region has 13 residues. Germline V gene sequence: CDR1 PRHDT, CDR2 FYEKMQ (reference sequence). V lost 6 bases, J lost 2 bases, and 8 bases lay in between. The chain's CDR3 is CASRFSTYNEQFF. The CDR3 nucleotides are TGTGCCAGCAGGTTTTCAACCTACAATGAGCAGTTCTTC.

The chain joins TRBV30 to TRBJ2-1; TRBD1 aligns across 11 bases. With 1 base clipped from V and 5 bases from J, the junction kept 10 bases outside the gene matches. The CDR3 spans 17 residues. Germline assignment: CDR1 GTSNPN and CDR2 SVGIG (reference sequence). In DNA, the CDR3 is TGTGCCTGGAGTGGGCGGACAGGGGGCATCTCTGACAATGAGCAGTTCTTC. This encodes CAWSGRTGGISDNEQFF.